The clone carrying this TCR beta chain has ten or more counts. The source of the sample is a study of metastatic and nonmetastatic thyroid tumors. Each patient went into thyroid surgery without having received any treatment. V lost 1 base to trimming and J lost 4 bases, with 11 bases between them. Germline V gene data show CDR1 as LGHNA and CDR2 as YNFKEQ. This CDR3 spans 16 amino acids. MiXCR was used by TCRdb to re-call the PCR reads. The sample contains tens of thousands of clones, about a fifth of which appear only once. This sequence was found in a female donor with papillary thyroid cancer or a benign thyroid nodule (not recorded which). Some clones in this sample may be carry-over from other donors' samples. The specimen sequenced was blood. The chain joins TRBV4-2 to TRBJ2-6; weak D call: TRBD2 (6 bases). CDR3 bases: TGTGCCAGCAGCCAAGCCGGCGGGGCCGGGGCCAACGTCCTGACTTTC. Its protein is CASSQAGGAGANVLTF.